This TCR beta chain was observed in a study of Ad26.COV2.S vaccination and SARS-CoV-2 variants. The treatment here: around 19 received Ad26.COV2.S at low or high dose, single or two shots; a few received placebo; per-sample allocation not given. Day 63 after the first injection of vaccine or placebo was the sampling time. An Ad26 vector was used to express Wuhan-strain SARS-CoV-2 spike as the vaccine. Study-level points and caveats: After vaccination, reports described spike-specific CD8+ and CD4+ T cell responses as showing substantial breadth.

This clone was detected only a few times. Its antigen is unidentified. Data came from immunoSEQ multiplex PCR; TCRdb stores just in-frame clones and leaves some out. The data show around 240,000 clones, roughly 90% seen once. CDR3 length: 15 residues. The V gene end was trimmed by 8 bases and the J gene end by 4 bases; junction bases not matched to a gene: 9. Germline values: CDR1 MNHEY, CDR2 SMNVEV (reference sequence). The TCR originated in a person between 18 and 59 years old who received the Ad26.COV2.S COVID-19 vaccine or a placebo. This chain links TRBV27 with TRBJ1-1, with TRBD1 identical over 11 bases. The material sequenced was peripheral blood, taken in a trial of Ad26.COV2.S vaccine versus placebo. This CDR3 is CASRYSGTGGTEAFF. In nucleotides, the CDR3 is TGTGCCAGCCGATATTCCGGGACAGGGGGCACTGAAGCTTTCTTT.